Listed below are T cell receptor beta chains from one sample, sequenced in a study of CD8+CD57+ T cells in acquired aplastic anemia. TCRdb redid the calling of the reads with MiXCR, one entry per CDR3 protein. The sample shows tens of thousands of distinct CDR3 sequences, 54% of them seen only once. Sequencing was performed on sorted CD4+, CD8+, or CD8+CD57+ T cells (not recorded which) from PBMCs. All receptors come from a human donor in good health, serving as a control. The CDR3 runs from the conserved cysteine through the conserved F or W. A D gene is named only where the DNA matches it firmly. Expanded clones get a size class; other rows say once, few or many, or leave the size out.

j_call d_call v_call clone_size cdr3_aa cdr3_nt
TRBJ2-1 TRBD2 TRBV20-1 - CSARVRGREAFHEQFF TGCAGTGCTAGAGTCCGCGGGAGGGAAGCTTTCCATGAGCAGTTCTTC
TRBJ2-1 TRBD2 TRBV19 many CASSMSSGSFNNEQFF TGTGCCAGTAGTATGAGTAGCGGGAGTTTCAACAATGAGCAGTTCTTC
TRBJ2-3 TRBD2 TRBV11-1 - CASSRRDSGGSTDTQYF TGTGCCAGCAGCCGCCGGGATAGCGGGGGGAGCACAGATACGCAGTATTTT
TRBJ2-3 - TRBV7-9 many CASTLRGSADTQYF TGTGCCAGCACCCTTAGAGGGAGCGCAGATACGCAGTATTTT
TRBJ2-5 - TRBV20-1 - CSARVWGAQETQYF TGCAGTGCTAGAGTTTGGGGAGCCCAAGAGACCCAGTACTTC
TRBJ1-1 - TRBV9 - CASSAVQAPNTEAFF TGTGCCAGCAGCGCAGTACAGGCACCGAACACTGAAGCTTTCTTT
TRBJ1-1 TRBD1 TRBV6-6 many CASSMDRDEAFF TGTGCCAGCAGCATGGACAGGGATGAAGCTTTCTTT
TRBJ1-1 TRBD1 TRBV10-3 - CASRTQGMNTEAFF TGTGCCAGCAGAACACAGGGGATGAACACTGAAGCTTTCTTT
TRBJ2-7 - TRBV10-1 - CASSPGSSYEQYF TGCGCCAGCAGTCCCGGGAGCTCCTACGAGCAGTACTTC
TRBJ2-5 - TRBV19 many CASSIRQLQETQYF TGTGCCAGTAGTATCCGACAGTTACAAGAGACCCAGTACTTC
TRBJ2-7 TRBD1 TRBV10-3 few CAVNPGQTAEQYF TGTGCCGTGAACCCGGGACAGACCGCCGAGCAGTACTTC
TRBJ1-2 TRBD1 TRBV27 many CASSGGQGPWGYTF TGTGCCAGCAGTGGAGGACAGGGGCCCTGGGGCTACACCTTC
TRBJ1-5 - TRBV2 - CASSVRGVDQPQHF TGTGCCAGCAGTGTTAGGGGTGTTGATCAGCCCCAGCATTTT
TRBJ2-7 - TRBV2 - CASSETTVPYEQYF TGTGCCAGCAGTGAAACAACGGTCCCCTACGAGCAGTACTTC
TRBJ1-1 - TRBV4-1 many CASSQDGEGGWTEAFF TGCGCCAGCAGCCAAGATGGGGAAGGAGGGTGGACTGAAGCTTTCTTT
TRBJ2-2 - TRBV20-1 - CSARDGTATGELFF TGCAGTGCTAGAGACGGGACGGCCACCGGGGAGCTGTTTTTT
TRBJ2-1 TRBD1 TRBV29-1 - CSLRTGGAQNEQFF TGCAGCTTACGGACAGGGGGCGCTCAGAATGAGCAGTTCTTC
TRBJ2-7 - TRBV29-1 once CSVLALIFETSEQYF TGCAGCGTCCTGGCCTTGATCTTCGAAACGAGCGAGCAGTACTTC
TRBJ2-1 TRBD2 TRBV11-1 - CASGGVDEQFF TGCGCCAGCGGGGGGGTCGATGAGCAGTTCTTC
TRBJ1-3 - TRBV25-1 once CASSESPLFSSGNTIYF TGTGCCAGCAGTGAATCCCCCCTTTTTAGCTCTGGAAACACCATATATTTT
TRBJ2-7 - TRBV7-8 - CASSQDRGLIHEQYF TGTGCCAGCAGCCAAGACCGGGGGCTCATCCACGAGCAGTACTTC
TRBJ1-1 - TRBV29-1 - CSVLRSGTEAFF TGCAGCGTTCTCCGGTCTGGCACTGAAGCTTTCTTT
TRBJ2-1 - TRBV29-1 many CSVEWGDKTYNEQFF TGCAGCGTTGAATGGGGGGACAAAACCTACAATGAGCAGTTCTTC
TRBJ2-5 - TRBV25-1 few CASSEGVGETQYF TGTGCCAGCAGTGAGGGGGTAGGGGAGACCCAGTACTTC
TRBJ1-2 - TRBV7-2 few CASSLDIGIGGYTF TGTGCCAGCAGCCTAGATATCGGAATTGGTGGCTACACCTTC
TRBJ2-3 TRBD1 TRBV20-1 once CRSTSGQGIDTQYF TGCAGATCAACCTCGGGACAGGGTATCGATACGCAGTATTTT
TRBJ1-1 - TRBV7-9 many CASSHREGVNTEAFF TGTGCCAGCAGCCATCGTGAAGGTGTGAACACTGAAGCTTTCTTT
TRBJ2-1 - TRBV24-1 - CATSDSREDNEQFF TGTGCCACCAGTGATTCCCGGGAAGACAATGAGCAGTTCTTC
TRBJ2-3 TRBD2 TRBV9 - CASSLASSSGGYTQYF TGTGCCAGCAGCTTAGCGTCATCTAGCGGGGGGTATACGCAGTATTTT
TRBJ2-1 - TRBV19 many CASSIDQYPSSYNEQFF TGTGCCAGTAGTATAGATCAGTATCCGAGCTCCTACAATGAGCAGTTCTTC
TRBJ1-1 - TRBV19 many CASSVLGSTEAFF TGTGCCAGTAGCGTCCTGGGTAGCACTGAAGCTTTCTTT
TRBJ1-6 - TRBV9 once CASSVGGGNYNSPLHF TGTGCCAGCAGCGTAGGGGGAGGCAACTATAATTCACCCCTCCACTTT
TRBJ2-3 - TRBV25-1 - CASSALPTAGRYTDTQYF TGTGCCAGCAGTGCCCTACCGACTGCGGGGAGATACACAGATACGCAGTATTTT
TRBJ2-7 TRBD2 TRBV6-2/TRBV6-3 - CASSQTSGGHYEQYF TGTGCCAGCAGTCAGACTAGCGGGGGACACTACGAGCAGTACTTC